The text below deals with one TCR beta chain. The antigen is unknown. The data were taken from a study of a mutant IDH1 vaccine in newly diagnosed glioma. Study-level information: Before enrollment, the patients had been treated with radiotherapy alone, temozolomide alone, or both together. Most of them had received both. At week 47 came visit V13, while visit V12 had come at week 35.

The V end was cut by 6 bases, the J end by 6 bases, with 9 bases between. Germline lookup yields CDR1 SNHLY and CDR2 FYNNEI. The CDR3 is 12 amino acids. Regarding time point: week 35, safety follow-up. Each dose of the vaccine consisted of 300 ug of mutant IDH1 20-mer peptide, with topical imiquimod. Newly diagnosed WHO grade 3 or 4 IDH1-mutant, ATRX-lost astrocytomas were identified in the donors. This table comes from immunoSEQ multiplex PCR, and its TCRdb copy is limited to in-frame clones, with some not included. The sample has approximately 50,000 clones, more than 75% seen once. This chain connects TRBV2 to TRBJ2-1; D ambiguous. This sequence originates from a woman between 35 and 50 years old with glioma. The material sequenced was PBMCs, taken from a glioma patient whose treatment included an IDH1 peptide vaccine. CDR3 coding DNA: TGTGCCAGCAGCAAGATATCCAATGAGCAGTTCTTC. Translation gives CASSKISNEQFF.